This passage covers 20 T cell receptor beta chains from one sample sequenced in a study of a mutant IDH1 vaccine in newly diagnosed glioma. Time point given: week 5, during vaccination. The investigators gave 300 ug of mutant IDH1 20-mer peptide in each vaccine dose, together with topical imiquimod. The assay was immunoSEQ multiplex PCR, and TCRdb's table has in-frame clones only and misses some. Of around 50,000 clones listed, 85% to 90% are singletons. No cognate antigen is known for these TCRs. Sequencing used PBMCs, obtained from a glioma patient whose treatment included an IDH1 peptide vaccine. The receptor source for this set is a middle-aged woman with glioma.

A few counts support this clone. The genes are TRBV11-1 and TRBJ1-1; D remains ambiguous. CDR1 and CDR2 from the germline V gene are SGHAT and FQDESV (reference sequence). V lost 3 bases and J lost 1, with 6 bases in between. This CDR3 spans 13 amino acids. Here the CDR3 reads CASSLWANTEAFF. CDR3 bases: TGTGCCAGCAGCTTGTGGGCGAACACTGAAGCTTTCTTT.

The V gene is TRBV30, the J gene TRBJ2-3; TRBD2 matches 8 bases. V shed 0 bases, J shed 5 bases, and the junction held 7 bases outside the gene matches. The CDR3 extends over 15 amino acids. From germline, CDR1 is GTSNPN and CDR2 SVGIG (reference sequence). CDR3 sequence reads: CAWSVTGGPRDTQYF. CDR3 DNA: TGTGCCTGGAGTGTTACGGGAGGGCCCAGAGATACGCAGTATTTT.

The DNA for the CDR3 is TGTGCCAGCTCACCGACGGCTTCGGGGGGGGATTCACCCCTCCACTTT. Its translation: CASSPTASGGDSPLHF. The V and J genes are TRBV18 and TRBJ1-6; possibly TRBD1 for D (5 bases). Germline CDR1 KGHSH, CDR2 LQKENI. Trimming left V 3 bases short and J 8 bases short, with 17 bases between. The CDR3 contains 16 residues. The whole variable domain, filled in from reference TRBV18 and TRBJ1-6, reads NAGVMQNPRHLVRRRGQEARLRCSPMKGHSHVYWYRQLPEEGLKFMVYLQKENIIDESGMPKERFSAEFPKEGPSILRIQQVVRGDSAAYFCASSPTASGGDSPLHFGNGTRLTVT.

This rearrangement joins TRBV2 to TRBJ1-1; 10 bases line up with TRBD1. CDR1 is SNHLY and CDR2 is FYNNEI in the germline V gene. The CDR3 is 12 amino acids. The junction had 1 base not matched to a gene; V was cut back by 8 bases and J by 4 bases. CDR3 residues: CASDRGRTEAFF. The CDR3 DNA reads as TGTGCCAGCGACAGGGGGCGCACTGAAGCTTTCTTT. The full variable domain, rest sourced from reference TRBV2 and TRBJ1-1, is EPEVTQTPSHQVTQMGQEVILRCVPISNHLYFYWYRQILGQKVEFLVSFYNNEISEKSEIFDDQFSVERPDGSNFTLKIRSTKLEDSAMYFCASDRGRTEAFFGQGTRLTVV.

The CDR3 loop reads CASSFNAGNTGELFF. The CDR3 bases are TGCGCCAGCAGCTTTAACGCGGGAAACACCGGGGAGCTGTTTTTT. This chain links TRBV5-1 with TRBJ2-2; D perhaps matches TRBD2 (6 bases). The CDR3 runs to 15 residues. V lost 2 bases and J lost 2, with 10 bases in between. CDR1 SGHRS and CDR2 YFSETQ come from the germline V gene.

The chain joins TRBV10-3 to TRBJ2-5; TRBD1 aligns across 11 bases. The V gene's germline CDR1 is ENHRY and CDR2 SYGVKD. The junction had 5 bases not matched to a gene; V was cut back by 9 bases and J by 5 bases. There are 13 residues in the CDR3. The CDR3 protein is CAIGQGAGETQYF. The CDR3 DNA reads as TGTGCCATAGGACAGGGGGCCGGTGAGACCCAGTACTTC.

The V call is TRBV2, the J call TRBJ2-2; TRBD2 might be the D (6 bases). Germline values: CDR1 SNHLY, CDR2 FYNNEI. The ends were cut back, 4 bases at V and 6 bases at J, with 15 bases in the middle. The CDR3 has 15 residues. The CDR3 DNA sequence: TGTGCCAGCAGTGGATCCAGCGGGTCCCCCGGGGAGCTGTTTTTT. Translating it yields CASSGSSGSPGELFF.

The chain has TRBV6-4 and TRBJ2-1; D perhaps matches TRBD1 (5 bases). Trimming shortened V by 6 bases and J by 4 bases, and 10 bases separated the two germline ends. The CDR3 sequence is 13 residues long. Germline V gives CDR1 MRHNA, CDR2 SNTAGT. CDR3 bases: TGTGCCAGCAGCCCCCAGGGTTACAATGAGCAGTTCTTC. Translated: CASSPQGYNEQFF.

The gene calls are TRBV11-2 and TRBJ2-7, with 8 bases lining up with TRBD1. Trimming at V came to 5 bases and at J to 0 bases, leaving 6 bases not matched to a gene. Germline V lookup: CDR1 SGHAT, CDR2 FQNNGV. CDR3 length equals 15 residues. The CDR3 DNA follows: TGTGCCAGCAGCATCCGGGACAGGCCCTCCTACGAGCAGTACTTC. Protein product: CASSIRDRPSYEQYF.

The chain couples TRBV19 to TRBJ1-1; D possibly corresponds to TRBD1 (5 bases). Trimming pared 6 bases from V and 4 bases from J, leaving 15 bases between. The V gene's germline CDR1 is LNHDA and CDR2 SQIVND (reference sequence). This CDR3 spans 14 amino acids. The CDR3 DNA sequence: TGTGCCAGTAGCCGGGACTCCCGGGCCACTGAAGCTTTCTTT. Translation: CASSRDSRATEAFF.

V usage is TRBV15 and J usage is TRBJ2-7; D perhaps matches TRBD1 (5 bases). The CDR3 runs to 14 residues. Looked up from germline, CDR1 is LNHNV and CDR2 is YYDKDF (reference sequence). V shed 8 bases and J shed 2 bases, with 16 bases lying between them. The CDR3 spells CATGQSLGPYEQYF. The CDR3 nucleotides are TGTGCCACCGGACAATCACTGGGGCCCTACGAGCAGTACTTC.

This rearrangement joins TRBV6-5 to TRBJ1-2; D remains unclear. Germline CDR1 MNHEY, CDR2 SVGAGI. This CDR3 region has 15 residues. The germline V and J ends were trimmed by 2 bases and 4 bases, with 14 bases remaining between them. The CDR3 region is CASSYEGGNAYGYTF. In DNA, the CDR3 is TGTGCCAGCAGTTACGAGGGAGGGAATGCCTATGGCTACACCTTC.

The chain recombines TRBV29-1 with TRBJ1-1; D is unresolved. CDR3 length: 12 amino acids. Germline lookup yields CDR1 SQVTM and CDR2 ANQGSEA. The V gene lost 6 bases and the J gene lost 10 bases, with 18 bases spanning the gap. CDR3 region: CSVSDGRIGAFF. The DNA of the CDR3 is TGCAGCGTGTCTGACGGGCGAATCGGAGCTTTCTTT.

V gene TRBV4-2 combines with J gene TRBJ2-1; D perhaps matches TRBD2 (6 bases). This CDR3 comprises 16 residues. The V end was cut by 1 base, the J end by 4 bases, with 14 bases between. CDR1 and CDR2 (germline): LGHNA, YNFKEQ. The CDR3 nucleotides read TGTGCCAGCAGCCAAGCTGTCGGGACTTCTTACAATGAGCAGTTCTTC. Translating it yields CASSQAVGTSYNEQFF.

J is TRBJ2-3 and V is TRBV4-3; 10 bases match TRBD2. This CDR3 has 18 residues. V gave up 3 bases and J gave up 5 bases; unmatched junction bases: 14. The germline CDR1 and CDR2 sequences are LGHNA and YSLEER. CDR3 loop: CASSHHERGGPSLDTQYF. The CDR3 nucleotides read TGCGCCAGCAGCCATCATGAGCGGGGGGGCCCTAGTCTAGATACGCAGTATTTT.

This clone has only a few counts. The CDR3: CASSRSGRGRSGNTIYF. Here the CDR3 DNA reads TGTGCCAGCAGCCGCTCGGGTAGGGGGAGGTCTGGAAACACCATATATTTT. This chain uses TRBV7-2 with TRBJ1-3; possibly TRBD1 for D (6 bases). CDR3 length equals 17 residues. Germline CDR1 reads SGHTA; CDR2 reads FQGNSA. Trimming took off 5 bases at V and 1 base at J, with 18 bases between the two ends. Full variable domain (remainder filled in from reference TRBV7-2 and TRBJ1-3): GAGVSQSPSNKVTEKGKDVELRCDPISGHTALYWYRQSLGQGLEFLIYFQGNSAPDKSGLPSDRFSAERTGGSVSTLTIQRTQQEDSAVYLCASSRSGRGRSGNTIYFGEGSWLTVV.

The chain employs TRBV18 and TRBJ1-1, with a tentative D call TRBD1 (6 bases). Deletions cut 4 bases from V and 1 base from J, with 13 bases between. Germline V gene sequence: CDR1 KGHSH, CDR2 LQKENI. The CDR3 extends over 15 amino acids. DNA for the CDR3: TGTGCCAGCTCACGACCTTTGGGACAGAACACTGAAGCTTTCTTT. Amino acid sequence: CASSRPLGQNTEAFF.

This chain joins TRBV10-2 and TRBJ2-6; 9 positions match TRBD1. Trimming cost V 1 base and J 0 bases; bases outside gene matches: 4. There are 18 residues in the CDR3. Germline CDR1 and CDR2: WSHSY and SAAADI. The CDR3 nucleotides read TGCGCCAGCAGTGAGTTGGGACAGGGCAACTCTGGGGCCAACGTCCTGACTTTC. It encodes CASSELGQGNSGANVLTF.

The J gene is TRBJ2-4, the V gene TRBV7-2; no clear D gene. Germline lookup yields CDR1 SGHTA and CDR2 FQGNSA. V was clipped by 4 bases and J by 2 bases, with 12 bases between them. The CDR3 totals 15 residues. The CDR3 sequence is CASSSPMAPKNIQYF. The CDR3, as DNA: TGTGCCAGCAGCTCACCTATGGCCCCCAAAAACATTCAGTACTTC. Looking up the rest from reference TRBV7-2 and TRBJ2-4 gives the full variable domain: GAGVSQSPSNKVTEKGKDVELRCDPISGHTALYWYRQSLGQGLEFLIYFQGNSAPDKSGLPSDRFSAERTGGSVSTLTIQRTQQEDSAVYLCASSSPMAPKNIQYFGAGTRLSVL.

This clone was picked up a small number of times. CDR3 residues: CASSWTRGPYGYTF. CDR3 bases: TGTGCCAGTAGTTGGACCAGGGGTCCCTATGGCTACACCTTC. This chain links TRBV19 with TRBJ1-2; perhaps TRBD1 as D (6 bases). The germline CDR1 and CDR2 sequences are LNHDA and SQIVND (reference sequence). V lost 5 bases, J lost 4 bases, and 14 bases lay in between. The CDR3 runs to 14 residues.